Below, 8 T cell receptor beta chains from the same sample are listed, as sequenced in a study of cytomegalovirus exposure and HLA in healthy donors. The PCR made use of 60 Vbeta and 13 Jbeta primers. Sequencing was performed with immunoSEQ multiplex PCR; in TCRdb, only in-frame clones are kept and a portion is missing. The sample yields about 190,000 clones, 60% to 80% seen once. Source material: PBMCs. These receptors all come from a woman aged 25-40 years in good health and CMV-seropositive.

The rearrangement uses TRBV27 and TRBJ1-1; the D is unclear. Germline CDR1 reads MNHEY; CDR2 reads SMNVEV (reference sequence). The CDR3 sequence is 14 residues long. V was trimmed by 8 bases and J by 2 bases, leaving 15 bases between them. CDR3 protein: CASRPLAKNTEAFF. The DNA for the CDR3 is TGTGCCAGCCGCCCACTAGCCAAAAACACTGAAGCTTTCTTT.

The V gene is TRBV6-5, the J gene TRBJ1-3; TRBD1 agrees at 7 bases. The CDR3 contains 13 residues. V gave up 5 bases and J gave up 4 bases; unmatched junction bases: 2. Per the germline V gene, CDR1 is MNHEY and CDR2 is SVGAGI. The CDR3 sequence is CASSETGGNTIYF. CDR3 coding DNA: TGTGCCAGCAGTGAGACAGGGGGAAACACCATATATTTT.

This clone was seen a few times. This chain links TRBV5-6 with TRBJ1-1, with 7 positions matching TRBD1. CDR1 is SGHDT, CDR2 YYEEEE, per germline. V gave up 1 base and J gave up 1 base; unmatched junction bases: 7. The CDR3 loop spans 16 amino acids. DNA of the CDR3: TGTGCCAGCAGCTTGTTTGGGCAGGGGGGGAACACTGAAGCTTTCTTT. Translated, it gives CASSLFGQGGNTEAFF.

The CDR3 DNA reads as TGCGCCAGCAGCCAAAATAGCCTTGAGCAGTTCTTC. Its translation is CASSQNSLEQFF. The chain is built from TRBV4-1 and TRBJ2-1; D remains ambiguous. Between the trimmed V and J ends, which lost 2 bases and 9 bases, there was a span of 8 bases. This CDR3 is built from 12 residues. CDR1 MGHRA and CDR2 YSYEKL come from the germline V gene.

V gene TRBV28 combines with J gene TRBJ2-7, with D possibly TRBD2 on 6 matching bases. The V and J ends lost 6 bases and 5 bases respectively, with 20 bases between them. Germline-derived CDR1 and CDR2 are MDHEN and SYDVKM. The CDR3 length is 15 residues. CDR3 sequence: CASRNPGGPSNEQYF. For the CDR3, the DNA is TGTGCCAGCAGAAACCCCGGAGGGCCCTCGAACGAGCAGTACTTC.

The chain carries TRBV28 and TRBJ1-2, with no clear D. Germline CDR1 reads MDHEN; CDR2 reads SYDVKM. The germline V and J ends were trimmed by 6 bases and 4 bases, with 18 bases remaining between them. The CDR3 covers 15 residues. CDR3 amino acids: CASSPSKEVPYGYTF. The CDR3 DNA reads as TGTGCCAGCAGCCCGTCCAAAGAGGTTCCCTATGGCTACACCTTC.

CDR3 in DNA: TGTGCCAGCAACTCGGGACTAGCGGGAGGGCTGGGGAATGAGCAGTTCTTC. Translating gives CASNSGLAGGLGNEQFF. This chain links TRBV28 with TRBJ2-1, with 16 bases matching TRBD2. Germline loops: CDR1 MDHEN, CDR2 SYDVKM. This CDR3 is built from 17 residues. V trimming: 7 bases; J trimming: 7 bases; junction bases outside the gene matches: 10.

To note about this clone: Other DNA variants within this sample encode the same CDR3. This rearrangement joins TRBV28 to TRBJ1-5; 7 bases fit TRBD1. Trimming at V came to 6 bases and at J to 3 bases, leaving 2 bases not matched to a gene. The CDR3 is made up of 13 amino acids. Germline values: CDR1 MDHEN, CDR2 SYDVKM. CDR3 nucleotides: TGTGCCAGCAGAGACAGGGACAATCAGCCCCAGCATTTT. Protein sequence: CASRDRDNQPQHF. Full variable domain (outside the CDR3, taken from reference TRBV28 and TRBJ1-5): DVKVTQSSRYLVKRTGEKVFLECVQDMDHENMFWYRQDPGLGLRLIYFSYDVKMKEKGDIPEGYSVSREKKERFSLILESASTNQTSMYLCASRDRDNQPQHFGDGTRLSIL.